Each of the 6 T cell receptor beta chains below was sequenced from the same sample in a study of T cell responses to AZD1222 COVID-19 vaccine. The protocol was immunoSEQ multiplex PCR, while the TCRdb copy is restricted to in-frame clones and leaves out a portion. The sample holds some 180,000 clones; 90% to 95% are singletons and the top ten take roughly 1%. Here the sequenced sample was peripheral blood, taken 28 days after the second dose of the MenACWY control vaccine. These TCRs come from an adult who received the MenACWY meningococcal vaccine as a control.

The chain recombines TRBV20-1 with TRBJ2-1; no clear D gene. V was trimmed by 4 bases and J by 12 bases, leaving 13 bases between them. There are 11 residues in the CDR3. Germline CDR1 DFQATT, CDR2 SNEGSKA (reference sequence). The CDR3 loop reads CSANTYDGQFF. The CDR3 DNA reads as TGCAGTGCTAATACGTACGACGGGCAGTTCTTC.

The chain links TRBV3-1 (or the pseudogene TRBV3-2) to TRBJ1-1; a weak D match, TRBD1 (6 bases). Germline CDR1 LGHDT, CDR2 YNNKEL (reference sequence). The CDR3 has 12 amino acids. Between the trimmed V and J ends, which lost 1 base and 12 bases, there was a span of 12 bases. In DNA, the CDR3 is TGTGCCAGCAGCCAAGGGGGCAGGGGACCTTTCTTT. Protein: CASSQGGRGPFF.

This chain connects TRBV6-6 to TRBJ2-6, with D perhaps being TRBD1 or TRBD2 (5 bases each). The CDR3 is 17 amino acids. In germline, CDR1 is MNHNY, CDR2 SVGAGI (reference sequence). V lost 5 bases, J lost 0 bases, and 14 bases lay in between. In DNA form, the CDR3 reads TGTGCCAGCAGTCTGGGACGATTCGACTCTGGGGCCAACGTCCTGACTTTC. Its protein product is CASSLGRFDSGANVLTF.

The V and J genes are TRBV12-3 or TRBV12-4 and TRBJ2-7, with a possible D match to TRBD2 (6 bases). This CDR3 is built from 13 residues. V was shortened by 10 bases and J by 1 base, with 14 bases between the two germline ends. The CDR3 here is CATGGRGSYEQYF. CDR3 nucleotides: TGTGCCACCGGAGGGCGCGGTTCCTACGAGCAGTACTTC.

CDR3 coding DNA: TGTGCCAGCAGCGGGACATTAGGTGGCTACACCTTC. Translating gives CASSGTLGGYTF. The chain combines TRBV5-6 with TRBJ1-2; possibly TRBD1 for D (6 bases). Germline loops: CDR1 SGHDT, CDR2 YYEEEE. V was trimmed by 4 bases and J by 7 bases, leaving 11 bases between them. The CDR3 has 12 amino acids. The whole variable domain, filled in from reference TRBV5-6 and TRBJ1-2, reads DAGVTQSPTHLIKTRGQQVTLRCSPKSGHDTVSWYQQALGQGPQFIFQYYEEEERQRGNFPDRFSGHQFPNYSSELNVNALLLGDSALYLCASSGTLGGYTFGSGTRLTVV.

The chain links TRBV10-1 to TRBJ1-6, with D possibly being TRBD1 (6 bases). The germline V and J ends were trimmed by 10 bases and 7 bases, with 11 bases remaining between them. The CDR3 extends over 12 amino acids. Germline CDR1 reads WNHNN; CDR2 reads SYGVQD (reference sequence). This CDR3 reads CATGHQNSPLHF. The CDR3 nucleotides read TGCGCCACGGGACACCAAAATTCACCCCTCCACTTT.